This T cell receptor beta chain was documented in a study of blood T cell repertoires in COVID-19. Study as a whole: The origin of the acute and convalescent COVID-19 samples was the United States, Italy and Spain.

The CDR3 extends over 14 amino acids. V was cut by 2 bases and J by 3 bases, with 11 bases left in between. Germline V gives CDR1 GTSNPN, CDR2 SVGIG (reference sequence). Authors' methods: Reference gene primer amplification gave nucleated cell count estimates. Sequencing used immunoSEQ multiplex PCR; TCRdb keeps in-frame clones, though not all of them. That table gives V, J and clone size, and the DNA gave D and trimming. The sample carries a few hundred thousand clones, approximately 90% recorded once. The gene calls are TRBV30 and TRBJ1-5; D uncertain. Specimen: PBMCs or T cells enriched from blood (not recorded which). This sequence was found in a man in his late teens or twenties who had recovered from COVID-19. As DNA, the CDR3 is TGTGCCTGGAGTTTCTCGGGATTCAATCAGCCCCAGCATTTT. Its translation is CAWSFSGFNQPQHF.